This paragraph reports one T cell receptor beta chain. Its matching antigen is unknown. These data come from a study of T cell therapy after organ transplantation. Study-wide background: After therapy, patients were monitored for around 29 weeks. Patients received a median of 1.92 x 10^8 CMV-specific T cells over 2 to 6 infusions.

Using immunoSEQ multiplex PCR, the repertoire was profiled, and TCRdb retains in-frame clones only, with some absent. The data show 45,000 to 50,000 clones, approximately 94% seen once. Findings of the study overall: Nonresponders had marked pretherapy clonal expansions and little post-therapy change.

The CDR3 has 16 amino acids. From germline, CDR1 is MNHEY and CDR2 SMNVEV (reference sequence). J gave up 3 bases and V 5 bases, and 10 bases lay outside the gene matches. Patients were solid-organ transplant recipients with drug-resistant or recurrent cytomegalovirus. This receptor was identified in a human patient who had received a solid organ transplant and had CMV disease. Sequencing used CD8+ T cells from blood, obtained before autologous CMV-specific T cell therapy. The rearrangement joins TRBV27 to TRBJ2-3; 8 bases agree with TRBD2. The CDR3 DNA reads TGTGCCAGCAGTAACCGGGGGGGCCGACCTACAGATACGCAGTATTTT. Translating it yields CASSNRGGRPTDTQYF.